A selection of T cell receptor beta chains follows, all from one sample in a study of cytomegalovirus exposure and HLA in healthy donors. Repertoires were generated with immunoSEQ multiplex PCR, while TCRdb's copy carries only in-frame clones and drops some. The sample yields roughly 100,000 clones, around three quarters seen once. The sample was PBMCs. All receptors come from a woman aged 45-59 years in good health and CMV-seropositive. The CDR3 runs from the conserved cysteine through the conserved F or W. The D gene is left open where the match is weak.

>TRBJ1-3|TRBD1|TRBV19
CASRGQGQGNTIYF
>TRBJ2-5|TRBD2|TRBV7-3
CASSLTRLAGGQETQYF
>TRBJ1-1|TRBD1|TRBV10-3
CAISEGQGANTEAFF
>TRBJ1-2|TRBD1|TRBV7-9
CASLGTQGVNGYTF
>.|.|TRBV5-4
CASSLGGLSSYEQYF
>TRBJ1-6|.|TRBV27
CASSPNWGQNSPLHF
>TRBJ1-1|TRBD1|TRBV9
CASSVVGGQGNIIF
>TRBJ2-3|TRBD1|TRBV7-2
CASRRGTGVSDTQYF
>.|TRBD2|TRBV4-1
CASSQVTGTSDSYEQYF
>TRBJ1-2|TRBD1|TRBV28
CASSLPRTGRIYGYTF
>TRBJ2-3|TRBD2|TRBV7-2
CASAGGLGTDTQYF
>TRBJ2-2|.|TRBV7-2
CASSLLAPNTGELFF
>TRBJ1-2|.|TRBV15
CATSRERQFYGYTF
>TRBJ1-6|.|TRBV11-2
CASSLARGAGNSPLHF
>TRBJ1-5|.|TRBV6-5
CAWSGGVLVQPQHF
>TRBJ2-7|TRBD1|TRBV7-2
CASSLDRGAYEQYF
>TRBJ1-3|.|TRBV7-3
CASSLSPGFGNTIYF
>TRBJ2-7|.|TRBV7-8
CASSLVLQGREQYF
>TRBJ1-1|TRBD1|TRBV7-2
CASRPQGVGRFGTEAFF
>TRBJ1-2|.|TRBV6-1
CASSATDYGYTF
>TRBJ1-3|.|TRBV28
CASSLAAPSGNTIYF
>TRBJ2-7|TRBD1|TRBV4-3
CASSQGTGTGGYEQYF
>TRBJ1-4|.|TRBV25-1
CASSIRGKANEKLFF
>TRBJ2-4|TRBD1|TRBV4-1
CASSRPGQGSDKNIQYF
>TRBJ2-5|.|TRBV7-8
CASSWGRGETQYF
>TRBJ1-2|.|TRBV4-3
CASSRDSGAYGYTF
>TRBJ2-3|TRBD2|TRBV30
CAWSLAGGGTTQYF
>TRBJ2-7|TRBD2|TRBV7-9
CASSRTSGGEQYF
>TRBJ1-1|.|TRBV7-3
CASSSKNTEAFF
>TRBJ1-5|.|TRBV7-2
CASSSTGKDQPQHF
>TRBJ2-6|.|TRBV7-9
CASGYRDHVLTF
>TRBJ1-1|.|TRBV7-2
CASSPGHFGAEAFF
>TRBJ2-7|.|TRBV18
CASSPSGINTYEQYF
>TRBJ1-5|.|TRBV27
CASSSTTGYSNQPQHF
>TRBJ1-6|TRBD1|TRBV5-1
CASSLYRTGDSPLHF
>TRBJ1-1|TRBD1|TRBV7-9
CASSPQGAWTEAFF
>TRBJ1-1|TRBD1|TRBV5-4
CASSVVQGTEAFF
>TRBJ1-1|TRBD1|TRBV19
CASSTDRGTEAFF
>TRBJ1-2|TRBD1|TRBV5-1
CASSPGTVAGYTF
>TRBJ2-5|.|TRBV5-1
CASSPGFRQETQYF
>TRBJ2-6|TRBD2|TRBV7-3
CASSQWGGRGGSGANVLTF
>TRBJ2-7|.|TRBV5-8
CASSDPGVTYEQYF
>TRBJ2-7|.|TRBV6-5
CASSYGGPPSYEQYF
>TRBJ1-5|TRBD1|TRBV19
CASIPRGTDQQPQHF
>TRBJ1-2|TRBD1|TRBV14
CASSRRDRPNYGYTF
>TRBJ2-3|.|TRBV2
CASKGGASTDTQYF
>TRBJ1-1|.|TRBV5-1
CASQGQSNTEAFF
>TRBJ1-2|TRBD1|TRBV7-2
CASSTTGGLNYGYTF
>TRBJ1-5|TRBD1|TRBV4-1
CASSQEDRTREPQHF
>TRBJ1-2|.|TRBV14
CPRQWGGPGGYTF
>TRBJ2-5|TRBD2|TRBV2
CASQRWRGGVEETQYF
>TRBJ2-2|.|TRBV7-2
CASTRSPEAGELFF
>TRBJ1-2|TRBD1|TRBV2
CASTGTGASRHGYTF
>TRBJ1-5|TRBD1|TRBV7-8
CASSSTGQGRNQPQHF